Below, 12 T cell receptor beta chains from the same sample are listed, as sequenced in a study of T cell repertoires in cytomegalovirus infection. These receptors have no known antigen. TCRdb processed the reads anew with MiXCR; each CDR3 protein has one entry. The data hold 110,000 or so distinct CDR3 sequences, with around 31% observed a single time. Sample: CD8+ T cells from cultured PBMCs, taken from culture after CMV antigen stimulation. Receptors originate from a human donor in good health (CMV status not recorded). Some clones in this sample may be carry-over from other donors' samples.

CDR3 in amino acids: CASSPGTGTSSYEQYF. Here the CDR3 DNA reads TGTGCCAGCTCACCAGGGACAGGGACCAGCTCCTACGAGCAGTACTTC. This rearrangement joins TRBV18 to TRBJ2-7; 9 bases are a match to TRBD1. This CDR3 region has 16 residues. The V gene's germline CDR1 is KGHSH and CDR2 LQKENI. Germline trimming cut 2 bases from V and 0 bases from J; bases unmatched to any gene: 5.

In this sample, this clonotype turned up a few times. V and J are TRBV7-9 and TRBJ2-1; the match to TRBD2 covers 10 bases. V shed 5 bases, J shed 6 bases, and the junction held 10 bases outside the gene matches. This CDR3 is built from 16 residues. CDR1 is SEHNR, CDR2 FQNEAQ, per germline (reference sequence). CDR3 loop: CASSRAGGAKSNEQFF. The CDR3 nucleotides are TGTGCCAGCAGCCGAGCGGGGGGGGCCAAATCCAATGAGCAGTTCTTC.

Worth noting for this clonotype: At one end, the junction sequence differs from germline, possibly due to a read error. J is TRBJ2-3 and V is TRBV7-1; possible D gene TRBD1, 5 bases. TRBV7-1 is classed as an ORF, of uncertain function. This CDR3 has 15 residues. The CDR3 reads CASSRSSLRTGTQYF. CDR3 in DNA: TGTGCCAGCAGCCGAAGTAGCCTCCGCACAGGTACGCAGTATTTT.

The table lists this clonotype with many counts. The chain carries TRBV5-4 and TRBJ2-3; weak D call: TRBD2 (5 bases). Germline lookup yields CDR1 SGHNT and CDR2 YYREEE (reference sequence). Trimming removed 3 bases from V and 2 bases from J, with 16 bases in between. The CDR3 is 16 amino acids. The CDR3 DNA reads TGTGCCAGCAGCTCTTATAGCGCAATATACACAGATACGCAGTATTTT. The encoded protein is CASSSYSAIYTDTQYF.

The V and J genes are TRBV7-9 and TRBJ1-5; 10 bases are a match to TRBD1. The CDR3 runs 16 residues. V lost 1 base to trimming and J lost 5 bases; unmatched junction nucleotides: 5. Germline assignment: CDR1 SEHNR and CDR2 FQNEAQ (reference sequence). The CDR3 nucleotides read TGTGCCAGCAGCTTAGAGGTGACAGGGGGCGATCAGCCCCAGCATTTT. Translated, it gives CASSLEVTGGDQPQHF.

This clonotype showed up many times. The rearrangement uses TRBV2 and TRBJ2-7; possibly TRBD1 for D (6 bases). Trimming took 8 bases from V and 6 from J, leaving 11 bases between them. The CDR3 has 11 residues. Germline V gene lookup returns CDR1 SNHLY and CDR2 FYNNEI. The CDR3 bases are TGTGCCAGCCAGGGGTCTTCCGAGCAGTACTTC. Residues: CASQGSSEQYF.

The rearrangement links TRBV11-3 to TRBJ1-1; 11 bases align to TRBD1. The V and J ends lost 5 bases and 5 bases, in that order; junction bases with no gene match: 7. This CDR3 spans 15 amino acids. Germline CDR1 SGHNT, CDR2 YENEEA. Written as DNA, the CDR3 is TGTGCCAGCAGCCCCAGGGGACAGGGGGAAACTGAAGCTTTCTTT. Amino acid sequence: CASSPRGQGETEAFF.

In this sample, this clonotype turned up many times. The chain recombines TRBV10-2 with TRBJ1-2, with 8 bases identical to TRBD1. CDR1 and CDR2 from the germline V gene are WSHSY and SAAADI. This CDR3 is 16 amino acids long. V lost 2 bases to trimming and J lost 3 bases; unmatched junction nucleotides: 8. CDR3 loop: CASSEPRQGLDYGYTF. DNA for the CDR3: TGCGCCAGCAGTGAGCCCCGACAGGGGCTTGACTATGGCTACACCTTC.

V and J are TRBV4-2 and TRBJ1-2; D may be TRBD1 (5 bases). Trimming shortened V by 0 bases and J by 6 bases, and 17 bases separated the two germline ends. Germline CDR1 LGHNA, CDR2 YNFKEQ. The CDR3 has 16 amino acids. CDR3 residues: CASSQERIGTEDGYTF. CDR3 DNA: TGTGCCAGCAGCCAAGAAAGAATCGGGACCGAGGATGGCTACACCTTC.

The sample holds a few counts of this clonotype. One junction end disagrees with the germline gene, perhaps due to a read error. The chain carries TRBV5-1 and TRBJ2-1; TRBD2 matches 7 bases. This CDR3 has 14 residues. Germline values: CDR1 SGHRS, CDR2 YFSETQ. The CDR3 DNA reads as TGTGCCAGCAGCTTATCCGGGGGGTACAATGAGCAGTTCTTC. This encodes CASSLSGGYNEQFF.

This chain connects TRBV9 to TRBJ1-4; D is uncertain. The V gene lost 6 bases and the J gene lost 0 bases, with 18 bases spanning the gap. The length of the CDR3 is 17 residues. Germline V gives CDR1 SGDLS, CDR2 YYNGEE. CDR3 amino acids: CASTPRAELATNEKLFF. CDR3 nucleotides: TGTGCCAGCACCCCAAGGGCAGAACTTGCAACTAATGAAAAACTGTTTTTT.

The V call is TRBV2, the J call TRBJ2-2; possibly TRBD1 for D (6 bases). Deletions cut 11 bases from V and 3 bases from J, with 13 bases between. The CDR3 is 13 residues long. In germline, CDR1 is SNHLY, CDR2 FYNNEI. The CDR3 coding sequence is TGTGCCGAAATGGACAGTTACACCGGGGAGCTGTTTTTT. Protein product: CAEMDSYTGELFF. Using reference TRBV2 and TRBJ2-2 for the parts outside the CDR3, the full variable domain is EPEVTQTPSHQVTQMGQEVILRCVPISNHLYFYWYRQILGQKVEFLVSFYNNEISEKSEIFDDQFSVERPDGSNFTLKIRSTKLEDSAMYFCAEMDSYTGELFFGEGSRLTVL.